This TCR beta chain appears in the sequencing data of a study of blood T cell repertoires in COVID-19. As processed by the authors: From reference gene primer amplification, estimates of nucleated cell counts were derived. The method was immunoSEQ multiplex PCR; TCRdb's version includes in-frame clones alone and lacks a portion of them. Clone size and V and J calls were adopted from that table, with D and trimming inferred from the DNA. The table records some 340,000 clones, 87% of them present only once. Per the germline V gene, CDR1 is SNHLY and CDR2 is FYNNEI. The V and J ends lost 3 bases and 8 bases, in that order; junction bases with no gene match: 6. The CDR3 length is 14 residues. The age range of participants was about 18 to 100 years, with residence in about two dozen US areas. This clone was observed once.

The sequencing input was PBMCs or T cells enriched from blood (not recorded which). The TCR originated in a woman in her thirties who had recovered from COVID-19. The V gene is TRBV2, the J gene TRBJ1-4, with TRBD1 matching 7 bases. CDR3 sequence (DNA): TGTGCCAGCAGTGAGGTCCAGGGGGGCGAAAAACTGTTTTTT. Amino acids: CASSEVQGGEKLFF.